These T cell receptor beta chains were read from a single sample in a study of blood T cell repertoires in COVID-19. Only in-frame clones appear in the TCRdb table, and some are missing; sequencing was by immunoSEQ multiplex PCR. The sample shows around 88,000 clones, approximately 91% of them seen only once. The source material was peripheral blood. These receptors all come from a woman at least 80 years old with acute or convalescent COVID-19. CDR3s include the opening cysteine and the closing phenylalanine or tryptophan.

j_call: TRBJ1-2
v_call: TRBV7-2
cdr3_aa: CASLPELGGYGYTF

j_call: TRBJ1-5
v_call: TRBV9
cdr3_aa: CASSVDSYSNQPQHF

j_call: TRBJ2-1
v_call: TRBV2
cdr3_aa: CASTRTYNEQFF

j_call: TRBJ2-5
v_call: TRBV18
cdr3_aa: CASSGARETQYF

j_call: TRBJ2-2
v_call: TRBV7-9
cdr3_aa: CASSLGLEAGELFF

j_call: TRBJ2-1
v_call: TRBV19
cdr3_aa: CASSIGSAGSSYNEQFF

j_call: TRBJ2-2
v_call: TRBV28
cdr3_aa: CASIPGTGITGELFF

j_call: TRBJ2-1
v_call: TRBV27
cdr3_aa: CASSQGLARNEQFF

j_call: TRBJ1-2
v_call: TRBV19
cdr3_aa: CASLLQGASNYGYTF

j_call: TRBJ1-6
v_call: TRBV11-2
cdr3_aa: CASSFLATANSPLHF

j_call: TRBJ1-4
v_call: TRBV6-5
cdr3_aa: CASSYSYRGDEKLFF

j_call: TRBJ1-3
v_call: TRBV4-1
cdr3_aa: CASSQFPGQGSGNTIYF

j_call: TRBJ2-5
v_call: TRBV3-1/TRBV3-2
cdr3_aa: CASSLDRPQTQYF

j_call: TRBJ1-2
v_call: TRBV7-2
cdr3_aa: CASSLKAGLSNYGYTF

j_call: TRBJ2-6
v_call: TRBV7-2
cdr3_aa: CASTRGVERSGANVLTF

j_call: TRBJ2-3
v_call: TRBV7-9
cdr3_aa: CASSFTGTSGLYF

j_call: TRBJ1-5
v_call: TRBV9
cdr3_aa: CASSVGTGGDNQPQHF

j_call: TRBJ1-1
v_call: TRBV6-1
cdr3_aa: CASSRGQGTEFEAFF

j_call: TRBJ2-5
v_call: TRBV5-1
cdr3_aa: CASSFETGGTETQYF

j_call: TRBJ2-2
v_call: TRBV5-1
cdr3_aa: CASSYEGASGELFF

j_call: TRBJ1-4
v_call: TRBV6-5
cdr3_aa: CAGSDGTGISEKLFF

j_call: TRBJ1-5
v_call: TRBV4-1
cdr3_aa: CASSQDFPINRGGNQPQHF

j_call: TRBJ2-7
v_call: TRBV7-3
cdr3_aa: CASSRGTSGFSYEQYF

j_call: TRBJ2-7
v_call: TRBV5-8
cdr3_aa: CASSFLDGVYEQYF

j_call: TRBJ1-2
v_call: TRBV5-1
cdr3_aa: CASSPGLNYGYTF

j_call: TRBJ2-7
v_call: TRBV5-1
cdr3_aa: CASSNAMTAGVEQYF

j_call: TRBJ1-1
v_call: TRBV18
cdr3_aa: CASSPLNRGESEAFF

j_call: TRBJ1-5
v_call: TRBV19
cdr3_aa: CASSIGRDSNQPQHF

j_call: TRBJ2-7
v_call: TRBV5-1
cdr3_aa: CASSLGLAGFYEQYF

j_call: TRBJ2-7
v_call: TRBV28
cdr3_aa: CASRGEVVSSYEQYF

j_call: TRBJ2-1
v_call: TRBV11-2
cdr3_aa: CASSLGLADNEQFF

j_call: TRBJ2-1
v_call: TRBV4-2
cdr3_aa: CASSQDLEREEPRRQFF

j_call: TRBJ1-1
v_call: TRBV19
cdr3_aa: CASSIWPDRAGRAFF

j_call: TRBJ2-7
v_call: TRBV19
cdr3_aa: CASSPLPGTSGSYTAYEQYF

j_call: TRBJ1-2
v_call: TRBV7-2
cdr3_aa: CASSLGAGTGVYGYTF

j_call: TRBJ1-2
v_call: TRBV28
cdr3_aa: CASSRPGTGDYGYTF

j_call: TRBJ1-4
v_call: TRBV6-2/TRBV6-3
cdr3_aa: CASSSGQGSPRQNEKLFF

j_call: TRBJ2-7
v_call: TRBV9
cdr3_aa: CASSVAAGTNVEQYF

j_call: TRBJ1-5
v_call: TRBV6-5
cdr3_aa: CASSPDRVGQPQHF

j_call: TRBJ1-4
v_call: TRBV6-6
cdr3_aa: CASSNRGGDEKLFF

j_call: TRBJ2-7
v_call: TRBV6-2/TRBV6-3
cdr3_aa: CASSYSGHPYEQYF